The 4 T cell receptor beta chains in this list originate from one sample, sequenced in a study of blood T cell repertoires in COVID-19. Sequenced by immunoSEQ multiplex PCR; TCRdb stores in-frame clones only, minus some. The table shows over 70,000 clones, with 80% occurring only once. Input material: peripheral blood. The receptors come from a woman of 80 years or more with acute or convalescent COVID-19.

This rearrangement joins TRBV3-1 (or the pseudogene TRBV3-2) to TRBJ2-3; 8 bases fit TRBD2. V dropped 4 bases and J dropped 1; count of bases not matched to a gene: 4. CDR3 size: 15 residues. Germline lookup yields CDR1 LGHDT and CDR2 YNNKEL (reference sequence). CDR3 bases: TGTGCCAGCAGCCTCGGGGGGGACGGCACAGATACGCAGTATTTT. Translation: CASSLGGDGTDTQYF.

The chain combines TRBV5-1 with TRBJ1-4; no clear D gene. Germline CDR1 and CDR2: SGHRS and YFSETQ. The CDR3 has 15 residues. Deletions cut 0 bases from V and 8 bases from J, with 14 bases between. CDR3: CASSLAEGRREKLFF. In DNA, the CDR3 is TGCGCCAGCAGCTTGGCCGAGGGTCGGCGGGAAAAACTGTTTTTT. Supplemented by reference TRBV5-1 and TRBJ1-4, the full variable domain reads KAGVTQTPRYLIKTRGQQVTLSCSPISGHRSVSWYQQTPGQGLQFLFEYFSETQRNKGNFPGRFSGRQFSNSRSEMNVSTLELGDSALYLCASSLAEGRREKLFFGSGTQLSVL.

The CDR3 loop reads CASSPSGGTETQYF. In DNA form, the CDR3 reads TGTGCCAGCAGCCCTTCAGGGGGCACGGAGACCCAGTACTTC. V usage is TRBV11-2 and J usage is TRBJ2-5; TRBD1 matches 8 bases. This CDR3 has 14 residues. Germline V lookup: CDR1 SGHAT, CDR2 FQNNGV. With V trimmed by 5 bases and J by 5 bases, 7 bases remained unmatched.

This clone was counted a single time. This chain uses TRBV7-9 with TRBJ1-2; 7 positions agree with TRBD1. CDR1 SEHNR and CDR2 FQNEAQ come from the germline V gene (reference sequence). After removal of 5 bases from V and 8 bases from J, the junction contained 14 bases not matched to a gene. The CDR3 sequence is 15 residues long. CDR3 bases: TGTGCCAGCAGCGCTGGGACAGAAGGAATATGGGGCTACACCTTC. Its protein is CASSAGTEGIWGYTF.